This T cell receptor beta chain appears in the sequencing data of a study of T cells in Graves' hyperthyroidism and ophthalmopathy (dated by TCRdb to the late 2010s). As for the study more broadly: Peripheral blood samples were taken at the time of initial diagnosis, prior to any treatment. The roughly 94 discovery patients were randomly divided into training and test sets at a 7:3 ratio. An independent validation cohort of 18 to 20 hyperthyroidism patients and about 15 patients who later progressed to ophthalmopathy tested prospective prediction of ophthalmopathy. After blood sampling, hyperthyroidism patients were treated with methimazole at a starting dose of 30 mg daily, and ophthalmopathy patients were treated with high-dose intravenous methylprednisolone. In addition, the study compared T-cell repertoires in thyroid tissue and in blood from roughly 6 Graves' hyperthyroidism patients. The paper describes TCR Vbeta CDR3 sequencing of 120 to 150 peripheral blood samples, made up of some 42 ophthalmopathy patients, roughly 80 hyperthyroidism patients and approximately 17 progressor patients. TCR V-J signatures able to tell the groups apart were searched for in a discovery cohort of some 97 patients, of whom around 42 had Graves' ophthalmopathy and roughly 57 had stable Graves' hyperthyroidism.

The table lists this clonotype with many counts. The clone's antigen remains unknown. Base qualities were left out, and no much larger clone turns up one base away. Cut back by 5 bases and 2 bases, the V and J ends lie 10 bases apart. As encoded in the germline V gene, CDR1 is SNHLY while CDR2 is FYNNEI. The CDR3 holds 13 amino acids from the cysteine to the phenylalanine. Of all the DNA, just the CDR3 is kept, 39 bases in frame from base 1. The TCR beta CDR3 regions were amplified from RNA transcripts. The TCR CDR3 was subjected to a first round of RT-PCR using the HTBI primer set and the Qiagen OneStep RT-PCR kit. The libraries were constructed in a second round of multiplex PCR and then size-selected and purified. Libraries were sequenced paired-end with 100 bp reads on an Illumina HiSeq2000. For the original study's pipeline: SOAPnuke was used to process the raw data, with reads discarded if the reads contained adapters or uncalled bases, had a mean Phred below 15, or lacked an exact constant-primer or identifier match. COPE v1.2.5 was used to merge high-quality paired reads, and clonotypes were defined as unique nucleotide sequences. MiTCR v1.1 was used to align clonotypes to the IMGT TRBV, TRBD and TRBJ reference segments. The analysis included only V-J combinations with a frequency above 0.0001, which together covered about 99% of the repertoires. A TCS score was defined as the ratio between F50 (clonal expansion) and ExV (chaos), using BLOSUM62-based TCRdist between CDR3 peptides within each V-J. Welch's t-statistics and random forest reduced around 510 V-J features to 13, which were used in a naive Bayes classifier (R e1071). TCRdb reworked the public reads: Q25 trimming with fastp, MiXCR clone assembly, productive beta chains retained. Every CDR3 protein is listed once, alongside the most common genes and DNA of its rows. The V and J calls were determined by TCRdb, not by the authors. For this sample the table gives around 350,000 distinct CDR3 sequences, of which under 20% were detected only once. Around 3.4% of the sample belongs to the ten largest clones.

A patient counted as having stable Graves' hyperthyroidism if no progression to ophthalmopathy occurred over 18 months of follow-up. Hyperthyroidism patients were newly diagnosed, with disease duration under 2 months, and aged 18 to 65 years. Patients with uncontrolled infections, other autoimmune diseases, pregnancy or lactation were excluded. Clinical symptoms, serum thyroxine and TRAb, thyroid ultrasound, and orbital computed tomography formed the basis for the diagnoses. Ficoll-Paque density gradient centrifugation was used to isolate PBMCs from approximately 10 ml of fresh peripheral blood. Total RNA was extracted using Trizol reagent, and RNA quality was assessed on an Agilent 2100 Bioanalyzer. Study-wide conclusions, independent of this receptor: A 13 V-J signature model separated ophthalmopathy from stable hyperthyroidism, with around 88% sensitivity and around 84% specificity in cross-validation and 80%/75% in testing. Most expanded thyroid clonotypes (frequency above 0.001) were also found in blood, which suggests that blood repertoires may mirror thyroid immune responses. Sample size was not statistically predetermined, and blinding of investigators to group allocation was not performed. In validation, the model predicted progression to ophthalmopathy a median of around 6.5 months before onset, with 65% to 71% sensitivity and roughly 77% specificity.

This clonotype originated in a woman younger than 30 with Graves' hyperthyroidism. Input material: blood. The rearranged chain carries TRBV2 and TRBJ2-7; the D call could be TRBD1 or TRBD2, with each sharing 5 bases. The CDR3 is CASSRDGPYEQYF. Here is the DNA: TGTGCCAGCAGTCGGGACGGACCCTACGAGCAGTACTTC.